Each of the 14 T cell receptor beta chains below was sequenced from the same sample in a study of shared T cell receptors in the human thymus. Measured with immunoSEQ multiplex PCR; TCRdb has only the in-frame clones, and not every one. The table lists almost 550,000 clones, 75% to 85% of them singletons. This same sample was also taken into another study, of human thymus T cells.

The sequenced material came from thymocytes. These receptor sequences come from a boy under three years old with a congenital heart defect.

V gene TRBV5-1 combines with J gene TRBJ1-4; 9 nucleotides line up with TRBD1. Trimming at V came to 4 bases and at J to 0 bases, leaving 16 bases not matched to a gene. CDR1 and CDR2 from the germline V gene are SGHRS and YFSETQ. The CDR3 has 20 amino acids. The CDR3 reads CASSPQLTGTGTSTNEKLFF. As DNA, the CDR3 is TGCGCCAGCAGCCCTCAGCTGACCGGGACAGGGACTTCAACTAATGAAAAACTGTTTTTT.

The V gene is TRBV7-2, the J gene TRBJ2-7; 7 nucleotides line up with TRBD2. The junction had 7 bases not matched to a gene; V was cut back by 5 bases and J by 3 bases. The CDR3 is made up of 14 amino acids. Germline loops: CDR1 SGHTA, CDR2 FQGNSA. The CDR3 bases are TGTGCCAGCAGCCATACTAGCGCAAACTACGAGCAGTACTTC. Amino acid sequence: CASSHTSANYEQYF. Supplemented by reference TRBV7-2 and TRBJ2-7, the full variable domain reads GAGVSQSPSNKVTEKGKDVELRCDPISGHTALYWYRQSLGQGLEFLIYFQGNSAPDKSGLPSDRFSAERTGGSVSTLTIQRTQQEDSAVYLCASSHTSANYEQYFGPGTRLTVT.

The chain recombines TRBV11-3 with TRBJ2-7; TRBD1 agrees at 8 bases. The trim removed 3 bases at V and 2 bases at J, leaving 6 bases unmatched. Germline V gene sequence: CDR1 SGHNT, CDR2 YENEEA. The CDR3 is 15 amino acids. The CDR3 DNA reads TGTGCCAGCAGCTTCCTCGGACAGGGACCCTACGAGCAGTACTTC. Protein product: CASSFLGQGPYEQYF.

The chain uses TRBV30 and TRBJ1-2; 11 bases fit TRBD1. The CDR3 is 18 amino acids. Germline-derived CDR1 and CDR2 are GTSNPN and SVGIG (reference sequence). Trimming removed 2 bases from V and 1 base from J; junction bases left unmatched: 12. The CDR3 here is CAWSPTRDRGLSNYGYTF. CDR3 DNA sequence: TGTGCCTGGAGTCCTACACGGGACAGGGGGTTGAGTAACTATGGCTACACCTTC.

The chain uses TRBV5-1 and TRBJ2-7; 8 positions agree with TRBD1. CDR3 length equals 16 residues. The V gene end was trimmed by 1 base and the J gene end by 3 bases; junction bases not matched to a gene: 9. CDR1 is SGHRS, CDR2 YFSETQ, per germline. In DNA, the CDR3 is TGCGCCAGCAGCTTGAGGTTCGACAGGGGATACTACGAGCAGTACTTC. Protein: CASSLRFDRGYYEQYF.

V and J are TRBV19 and TRBJ1-2, with TRBD1 identical over 10 bases. Germline V gene data show CDR1 as LNHDA and CDR2 as SQIVND (reference sequence). Losses at the gene ends were 6 bases for V and 6 bases for J; bases not matched to a gene: 7. The length of the CDR3 is 14 residues. The CDR3 here is CASSPRDRGHGYTF. The CDR3 DNA reads as TGTGCCAGTAGCCCCCGGGACAGGGGCCATGGCTACACCTTC.

The chain links TRBV27 to TRBJ2-5, with D possibly being TRBD2 (6 bases). The CDR3 length is 19 residues. Germline CDR1 is MNHEY and CDR2 is SMNVEV (reference sequence). V was shortened by 5 bases and J by 2 bases, with 27 bases between the two germline ends. CDR3 coding DNA: TGTGCCAGCAGTACGCGGTGGCTTGCGGAGGGCCACGAGCAAGAGACCCAGTACTTC. This sequence encodes CASSTRWLAEGHEQETQYF.

In nucleotides, the CDR3 is TGTGCCAGCAGCCATCCGACTAGCGGGAGGATGGATACGCAGTATTTT. Amino acids: CASSHPTSGRMDTQYF. This rearrangement joins TRBV7-2 to TRBJ2-3; 13 bases are a match to TRBD2. CDR1 is SGHTA and CDR2 is FQGNSA in the germline V gene. CDR3 size: 16 residues. The V segment lost 5 bases and the J segment 6 bases; nucleotides outside the gene matches: 8.

The count of this clone is one. The chain has TRBV30 and TRBJ2-2; 7 bases fit TRBD1. CDR3 length equals 14 residues. V shed 5 bases and J 3 bases; nucleotides not matched to a gene: 6. From germline, CDR1 is GTSNPN and CDR2 SVGIG (reference sequence). The CDR3: CAWGQVVDTGELFF. The CDR3 coding sequence is TGTGCCTGGGGACAGGTCGTGGACACCGGGGAGCTGTTTTTT.

J is TRBJ2-7 and V is TRBV20-1; no firm D call. V shed 0 bases and J shed 11 bases, with 11 bases lying between them. From germline, CDR1 is DFQATT and CDR2 SNEGSKA (reference sequence). This CDR3 is built from 11 residues. CDR3 DNA: TGCAGTGCTAGAGATCAGTCAGTCGAGTACTTC. Encoded protein: CSARDQSVEYF.

J is TRBJ1-4 and V is TRBV10-3; no reliable D call. Germline lookup yields CDR1 ENHRY and CDR2 SYGVKD. V gave up 3 bases and J gave up 3 bases, with 17 bases separating them. The CDR3 is 17 amino acids. This CDR3 reads CAISETTLGRANEKLFF. Here the CDR3 DNA reads TGTGCCATCAGTGAAACCACCTTGGGCAGAGCTAATGAAAAACTGTTTTTT.

Here the CDR3 DNA reads TGTGCCAGCAGCTCAGGGTTGTTCACCGGGGAGCTGTTTTTT. Its translation is CASSSGLFTGELFF. This sequence joins TRBV7-9 and TRBJ2-2, with D perhaps matching TRBD1 (5 bases). Looked up from germline, CDR1 is SEHNR and CDR2 is FQNEAQ (reference sequence). The V and J ends lost 4 bases and 4 bases respectively, with 10 bases between them. The length of the CDR3 is 14 residues.

The chain employs TRBV4-3 and TRBJ2-7; TRBD2 is a possible D gene (5 bases). Germline V gene data show CDR1 as LGHNA and CDR2 as YSLEER. The V end was cut by 0 bases, the J end by 2 bases, with 11 bases between. The length of the CDR3 is 15 residues. The CDR3 DNA reads TGCGCCAGCAGCCAAGATGGAGGTGGTCCCTACGAGCAGTACTTC. Its protein product is CASSQDGGGPYEQYF.

V gene TRBV7-2 combines with J gene TRBJ2-7; 9 bases are shared with TRBD1. CDR1 is SGHTA, CDR2 FQGNSA, per germline. This CDR3 is 14 amino acids long. The ends lost 5 bases at V and 5 bases at J; junction bases unmatched: 7. The CDR3 reads CASSPWTGDNEQYF. The CDR3 nucleotides are TGTGCCAGCAGCCCTTGGACAGGGGACAACGAGCAGTACTTC.